These T cell receptor beta chains were read from a single sample in a study of cytomegalovirus exposure and HLA in healthy donors. Sequencing used immunoSEQ multiplex PCR; TCRdb keeps in-frame clones, though not all of them. The data hold approximately 100,000 clones, with around four fifths observed a single time. Sequenced: PBMCs. These receptors originate from a woman aged 40 to 50 in good health and CMV-seronegative. Each CDR3 is given with its conserved first and last residue. A D gene is named only where the DNA matches it firmly. Clone size is shown for a subset of rows, as once, few, many or a class of expanded clone.

TRBV4-1	15	TRBD1	NA	TRBJ1-5	TGCGCCAGCAGCCAAGGGACCCACAGGGGTCAGCCCCAGCATTTT	CASSQGTHRGQPQHF
TRBV4-1	14	TRBD1	once	TRBJ1-1	TGCGCCAGCAGCCCGGGACAGGGGTTGTCTGAAGCTTTCTTT	CASSPGQGLSEAFF
TRBV9	14	NA	once	TRBJ1-6	TGTGCCAGCAGCGTAGGGGAGAGTAATTCACCCCTCCACTTT	CASSVGESNSPLHF
TRBV11-2	14	TRBD1	NA	TRBJ1-1	TGTGCCAGCAGCTTGGACAGGGTAGTGACTGAAGCTTTCTTT	CASSLDRVVTEAFF
TRBV13	13	NA	NA	TRBJ1-3	TGTGCCAGCAGCTTATACAGGGATGACACCATATATTTT	CASSLYRDDTIYF
TRBV2	16	TRBD1	NA	TRBJ2-1	TGTGCCAGCAGTTACGGACAGGGTTACCCCTACAATGAGCAGTTCTTC	CASSYGQGYPYNEQFF
TRBV7-2	14	NA	NA	TRBJ1-2	TGTGCCAGCAGCTTAGAGGGGTATAACTATGGCTACACCTTC	CASSLEGYNYGYTF
TRBV5-1	16	TRBD2	NA	TRBJ2-3	TGCGCCAGCAGCCCCCCGACGGGACTAGTAAGTGATACGCAGTATTTT	CASSPPTGLVSDTQYF
TRBV9	12	NA	once	TRBJ2-7	TGTGCCAGCAAGGGACTTGGGGACGAGCAGTACTTC	CASKGLGDEQYF
TRBV2	14	TRBD1	NA	TRBJ1-2	TGTGCCAGCAGACGGGACAGCCCTAACTATGGCTACACCTTC	CASRRDSPNYGYTF
TRBV5-5	14	NA	NA	TRBJ1-1	TGTGCCAGCAGCTTGATCGAGTCATTCACTGAAGCTTTCTTT	CASSLIESFTEAFF
TRBV18	14	TRBD1	NA	TRBJ2-7	TGTGCCAGCTCACCAGACAGGGGGACCTACGAGCAGTACTTC	CASSPDRGTYEQYF
TRBV2	13	NA	NA	TRBJ2-2	TGTGCCAGCAGCGGAGGGAACACCGGGGAGCTGTTTTTT	CASSGGNTGELFF
TRBV12-5	13	TRBD1	NA	TRBJ2-7	TGTGCTAGTGGCCGAGAACAGGGGTACGAGCAGTACTTC	CASGREQGYEQYF
TRBV29-1	14	TRBD1	NA	TRBJ1-2	TGCAGCGTTGAAGTCGACAGGGCTGTAAATGGCTACACCTTC	CSVEVDRAVNGYTF
TRBV4-1	13	NA	few	TRBJ2-1	TGCGCCAGCAGCCAGGAGGGGAACAATGAGCAGTTCTTC	CASSQEGNNEQFF
TRBV9	14	NA	NA	TRBJ1-4	TGTGCCAGCAGCGTACAGGTTACTAATGAAAAACTGTTTTTT	CASSVQVTNEKLFF
TRBV7-9	14	TRBD1	NA	TRBJ2-5	TGTGCCAGCAGCTATTGGACAGGGTGGAATGAGCAGTACTTC	CASSYWTGWNEQYF
TRBV5-1	14	TRBD1	NA	TRBJ1-2	TGCGCCAGCAGCTTGCCGGACAGGGTCGCCGGCTACACCTTC	CASSLPDRVAGYTF
TRBV9	15	TRBD1	NA	TRBJ1-5	TGTGCCAGCAGCGTAGGAGAGGGACAGTATCAGCCCCAGCATTTT	CASSVGEGQYQPQHF
TRBV6-1	17	TRBD1	NA	TRBJ2-2	TGTGCCAGCAGTGACCTCCTACCAGGGGGTCGGACCGGGGAGCTGTTTTTT	CASSDLLPGGRTGELFF
TRBV5-1	15	NA	NA	TRBJ2-7	TGCGCCAGCAGCTTGGGCGCCAGGAGAGGAGGTGAGCAGTACTTC	CASSLGARRGGEQYF
TRBV2	12	NA	NA	TRBJ1-4	TGTGCCAGCAGTAGCGCCGTGGGAAAACTGTTTTTT	CASSSAVGKLFF
TRBV18	18	NA	few	TRBJ1-4	TGTGCCAGCTCACCGCGGGGGATGATTATTACAACTAATGAAAAACTGTTTTTT	CASSPRGMIITTNEKLFF
TRBV5-1	16	TRBD2	NA	TRBJ2-3	TGCGCCAGCAGCGTCCCATCAGGAGGGAGGGCAGATACGCAGTATTTT	CASSVPSGGRADTQYF
TRBV6-5	15	TRBD1	once	TRBJ2-5	TGTGCCACCTCCCGGCCCTACAGGGGTTGGGAGACCCAGTACTTC	CATSRPYRGWETQYF
TRBV14	15	NA	NA	TRBJ2-5	TGTGCCAGCAGCCAAGATAGAGGGTCGGGAGAGACCCAGTACTTC	CASSQDRGSGETQYF
TRBV27	13	NA	NA	TRBJ2-7	TGTGCCAGCAGTCCACTAAAAACCTACGAGCAGTACTTC	CASSPLKTYEQYF
TRBV9	16	TRBD1	NA	TRBJ1-3	TGTGCCAGCAGCGGGACAGGGGGCTTCTCTGGAAACACCATATATTTT	CASSGTGGFSGNTIYF
TRBV7-9	16	NA	few	TRBJ2-1	TGTGCCAGCAGCTTAACGACCGGGAGACAATGGAATGAGCAGTTCTTC	CASSLTTGRQWNEQFF
TRBV6-6	15	NA	NA	TRBJ2-7	TGTGCCAGCAGCCAGGGCGGGGCGTACTCCTACGAGCAGTACTTC	CASSQGGAYSYEQYF
TRBV29-1	11	TRBD1	NA	TRBJ1-2	TGCAGCGATGACAGGGGTGGAGGCTACACCTTC	CSDDRGGGYTF
TRBV12-5	16	TRBD1	NA	TRBJ1-2	TGTGCTAGTGGTCTGGGACAGGGCCGTACTAACTATGGCTACACCTTC	CASGLGQGRTNYGYTF
TRBV4-2	15	TRBD2	NA	TRBJ2-7	TGTGCCAGCAGCCCGACTAGCGGGGGTTTCGTTGAGCAGTACTTC	CASSPTSGGFVEQYF
TRBV29-1	13	NA	NA	TRBJ2-7	TGCAGCGTCAGACAGGTGTCTCACTACGAGCAGTACTTC	CSVRQVSHYEQYF
TRBV9	13	NA	once	TRBJ1-1	TGTGCCAGCAGCGTAGACTCCTACACTGAAGCTTTCTTT	CASSVDSYTEAFF
TRBV27	15	TRBD2	few	TRBJ2-2	TGTGCCAGCAGCTTAGCGGGGGGGATCACCGGGGAGCTGTTTTTT	CASSLAGGITGELFF
TRBV5-4	15	NA	NA	TRBJ1-1	TGTGCCAGCAGCCTGATCTCAGGGGTGAACACTGAAGCTTTCTTT	CASSLISGVNTEAFF
TRBV6-5	15	TRBD1	NA	TRBJ1-1	TGTGCCAGCAGTTTCAGGGGGTCGGGGAACACTGAAGCTTTCTTT	CASSFRGSGNTEAFF
TRBV7-9	15	TRBD2	NA	TRBJ2-2	TGTGCCAGCAGTCTAGCGGGGGGCCACACCGGGGAGCTGTTTTTT	CASSLAGGHTGELFF
TRBV19	14	TRBD1	once	TRBJ1-4	TGTGCCAGTAGCCTTGACCAGGGGGCAGTCACCCTGTTTTTT	CASSLDQGAVTLFF